This T cell receptor (beta chain) was identified during a study of T cell responses to AZD1222 COVID-19 vaccine. Findings of the study overall: Of the AZD1222 recipients, only 5 or 6 were seropositive at baseline. With dominance at 160-218 and 743-854, vaccine-associated CD4 TCRs spanned spike. Unmutated variant regions are reportedly the target of nearly half of TCRs that are spike-specific.

This table comes from immunoSEQ multiplex PCR, and its TCRdb copy is limited to in-frame clones, with some not included. Here the sample spans roughly 150,000 clones, around 90% being singletons. V was trimmed by 3 bases and J by 8 bases, leaving 13 bases between them. This CDR3 contains 13 residues. Comment on this clone: Its antigen is as yet unknown.

Second doses at about 4 or about 12 weeks were pooled. This receptor was obtained from an adult who received the AZD1222 COVID-19 vaccine. The chain combines TRBV12-3 or TRBV12-4 with TRBJ1-2, with a weak D call TRBD1 (5 bases). The sequences come from peripheral blood, collected 28 days after the second AZD1222 dose. The CDR3 is CASSFSRARGYTF. The CDR3 nucleotides read TGTGCCAGCAGTTTTAGCAGGGCTCGGGGCTACACCTTC.